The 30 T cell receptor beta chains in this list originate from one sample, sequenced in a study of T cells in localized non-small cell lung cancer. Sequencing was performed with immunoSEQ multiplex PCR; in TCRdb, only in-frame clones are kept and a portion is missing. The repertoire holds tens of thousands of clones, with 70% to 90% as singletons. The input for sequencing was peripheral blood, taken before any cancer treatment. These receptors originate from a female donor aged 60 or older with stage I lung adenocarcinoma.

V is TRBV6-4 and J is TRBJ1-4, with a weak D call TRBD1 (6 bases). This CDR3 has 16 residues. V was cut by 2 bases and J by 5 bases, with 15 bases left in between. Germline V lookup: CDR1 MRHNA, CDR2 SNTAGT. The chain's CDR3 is CASSDPLGGGNEKLFF. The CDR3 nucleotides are TGTGCCAGCAGTGACCCTCTGGGAGGGGGGAATGAAAAACTGTTTTTT.

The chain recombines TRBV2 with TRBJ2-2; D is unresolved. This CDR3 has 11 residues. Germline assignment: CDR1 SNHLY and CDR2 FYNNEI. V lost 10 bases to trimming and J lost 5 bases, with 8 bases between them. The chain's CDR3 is CATTVTGELFF. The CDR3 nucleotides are TGTGCCACCACCGTGACCGGGGAGCTGTTTTTT.

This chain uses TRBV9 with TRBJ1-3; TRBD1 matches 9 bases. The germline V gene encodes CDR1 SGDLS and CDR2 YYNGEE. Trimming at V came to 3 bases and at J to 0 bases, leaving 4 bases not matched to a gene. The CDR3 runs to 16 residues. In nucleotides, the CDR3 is TGTGCCAGCAGCGCCTCGGACAGGGGCTCTGGAAACACCATATATTTT. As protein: CASSASDRGSGNTIYF.

In DNA form, the CDR3 reads TGTGCCAGCAGGTCCCAGGGGAACACCATATATTTT. Translated: CASRSQGNTIYF. The rearrangement joins TRBV2 to TRBJ1-3; the D gene is possibly TRBD1 (6 bases). CDR3 length: 12 amino acids. The germline gives CDR1 SNHLY, CDR2 FYNNEI. V lost 6 bases and J lost 7, with 10 bases in between.

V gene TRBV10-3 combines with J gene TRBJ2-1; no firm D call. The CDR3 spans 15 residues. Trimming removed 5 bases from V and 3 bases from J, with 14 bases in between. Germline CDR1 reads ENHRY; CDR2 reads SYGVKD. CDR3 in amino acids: CAISPGQRIYNEQFF. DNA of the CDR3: TGTGCCATCAGTCCGGGCCAAAGGATCTACAATGAGCAGTTCTTC.

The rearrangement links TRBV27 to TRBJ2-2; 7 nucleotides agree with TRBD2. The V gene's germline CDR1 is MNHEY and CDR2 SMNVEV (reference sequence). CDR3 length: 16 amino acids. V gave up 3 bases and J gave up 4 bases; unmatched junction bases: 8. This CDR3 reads CASSFGGGARTGELFF. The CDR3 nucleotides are TGTGCCAGCAGTTTCGGGGGAGGGGCACGCACCGGGGAGCTGTTTTTT.

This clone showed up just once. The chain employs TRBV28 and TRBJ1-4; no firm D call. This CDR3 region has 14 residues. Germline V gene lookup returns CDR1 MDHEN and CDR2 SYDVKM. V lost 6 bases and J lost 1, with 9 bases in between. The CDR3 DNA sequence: TGTGCCAGCAGCACGGCCTTAACTAATGAAAAACTGTTTTTT. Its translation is CASSTALTNEKLFF. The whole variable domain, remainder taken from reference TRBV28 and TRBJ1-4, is DVKVTQSSRYLVKRTGEKVFLECVQDMDHENMFWYRQDPGLGLRLIYFSYDVKMKEKGDIPEGYSVSREKKERFSLILESASTNQTSMYLCASSTALTNEKLFFGSGTQLSVL.

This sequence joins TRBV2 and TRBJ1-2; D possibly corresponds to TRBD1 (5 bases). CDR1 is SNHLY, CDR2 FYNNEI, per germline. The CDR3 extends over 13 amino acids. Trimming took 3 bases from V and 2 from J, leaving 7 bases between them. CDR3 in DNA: TGTGCCAGCAGTGAGGGGCAAAACTATGGCTACACCTTC. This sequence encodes CASSEGQNYGYTF.

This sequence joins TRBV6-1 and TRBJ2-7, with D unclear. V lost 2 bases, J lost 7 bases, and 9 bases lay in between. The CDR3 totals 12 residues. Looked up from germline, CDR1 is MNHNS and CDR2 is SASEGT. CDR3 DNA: TGTGCCAGCAGTGAACCCGTCCGGGAGCAGTACTTC. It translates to CASSEPVREQYF.

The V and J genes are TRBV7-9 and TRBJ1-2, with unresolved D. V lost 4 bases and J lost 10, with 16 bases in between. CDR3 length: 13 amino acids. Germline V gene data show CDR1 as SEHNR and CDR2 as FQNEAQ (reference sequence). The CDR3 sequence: CASSSNYLADYTF. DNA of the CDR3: TGTGCCAGCAGCTCGAATTACCTGGCGGACTACACCTTC.

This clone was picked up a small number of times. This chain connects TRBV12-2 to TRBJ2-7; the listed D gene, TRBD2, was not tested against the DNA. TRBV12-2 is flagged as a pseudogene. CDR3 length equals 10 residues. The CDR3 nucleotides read TGTGCAAGTACCCCTTTTGAGGAGTACTTC. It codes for CASTPFEEYF.

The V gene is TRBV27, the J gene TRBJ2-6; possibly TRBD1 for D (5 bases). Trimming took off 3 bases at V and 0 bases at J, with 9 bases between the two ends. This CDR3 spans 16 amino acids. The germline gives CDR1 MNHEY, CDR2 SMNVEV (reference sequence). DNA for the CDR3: TGTGCCAGCAGTTTTGCGACAGCCTCTGGGGCCAACGTCCTGACTTTC. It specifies CASSFATASGANVLTF.

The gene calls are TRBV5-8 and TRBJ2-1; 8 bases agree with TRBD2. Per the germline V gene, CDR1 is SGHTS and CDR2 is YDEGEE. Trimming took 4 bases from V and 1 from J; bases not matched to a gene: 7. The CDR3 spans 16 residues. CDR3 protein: CASSLPGLGSYNEQFF. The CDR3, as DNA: TGTGCCAGCAGCCTCCCGGGACTAGGTTCCTACAATGAGCAGTTCTTC. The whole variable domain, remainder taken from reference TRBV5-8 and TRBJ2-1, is EAGVTQSPTHLIKTRGQQATLRCSPISGHTSVYWYQQALGLGLQFLLWYDEGEERNRGNFPPRFSGRQFPNYSSELNVNALELEDSALYLCASSLPGLGSYNEQFFGPGTRLTVL.

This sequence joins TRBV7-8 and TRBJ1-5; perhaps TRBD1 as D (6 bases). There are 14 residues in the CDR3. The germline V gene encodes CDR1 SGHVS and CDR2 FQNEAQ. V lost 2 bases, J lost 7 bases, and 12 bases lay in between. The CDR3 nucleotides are TGTGCCAGCAGCTTAAGGGAGGGGGAACAGCCCCAGCATTTT. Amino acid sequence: CASSLREGEQPQHF.

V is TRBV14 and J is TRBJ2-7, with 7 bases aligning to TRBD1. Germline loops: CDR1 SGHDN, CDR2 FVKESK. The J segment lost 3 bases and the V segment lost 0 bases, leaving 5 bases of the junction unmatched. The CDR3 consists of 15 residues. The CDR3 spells CASSQESGTDYEQYF. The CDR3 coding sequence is TGTGCCAGCAGCCAAGAATCGGGGACAGACTACGAGCAGTACTTC.

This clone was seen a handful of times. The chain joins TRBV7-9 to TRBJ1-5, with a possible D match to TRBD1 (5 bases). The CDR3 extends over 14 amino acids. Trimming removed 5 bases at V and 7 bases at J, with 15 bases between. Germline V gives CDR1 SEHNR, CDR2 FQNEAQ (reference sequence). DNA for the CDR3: TGTGCCAGCAGCCGAAGTGACAGTTTACAGCCCCAGCATTTT. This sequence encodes CASSRSDSLQPQHF.

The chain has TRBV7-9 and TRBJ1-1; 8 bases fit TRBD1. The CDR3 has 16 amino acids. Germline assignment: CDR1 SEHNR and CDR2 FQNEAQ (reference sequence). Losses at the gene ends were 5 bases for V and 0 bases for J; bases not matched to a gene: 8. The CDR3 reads CASSPHRTGMNTEAFF. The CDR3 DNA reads TGTGCCAGCAGCCCCCACCGGACAGGGATGAACACTGAAGCTTTCTTT.

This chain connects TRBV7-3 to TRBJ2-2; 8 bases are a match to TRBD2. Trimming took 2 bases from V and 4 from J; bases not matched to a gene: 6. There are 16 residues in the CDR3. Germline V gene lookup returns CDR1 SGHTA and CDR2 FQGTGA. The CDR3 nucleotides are TGTGCCAGCAGCTTAGGAGCGGGGGATGGCACCGGGGAGCTGTTTTTT. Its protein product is CASSLGAGDGTGELFF.

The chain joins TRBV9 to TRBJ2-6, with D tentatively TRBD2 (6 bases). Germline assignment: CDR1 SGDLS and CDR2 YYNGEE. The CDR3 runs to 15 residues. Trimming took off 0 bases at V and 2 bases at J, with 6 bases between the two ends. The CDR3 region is CASSVAGAGANVLTF. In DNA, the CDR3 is TGTGCCAGCAGCGTAGCGGGGGCTGGGGCCAACGTCCTGACTTTC. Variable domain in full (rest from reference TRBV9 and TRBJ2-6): DSGVTQTPKHLITATGQRVTLRCSPRSGDLSVYWYQQSLDQGLQFLIQYYNGEERAKGNILERFSAQQFPDLHSELNLSSLELGDSALYFCASSVAGAGANVLTFGAGSRLTVL.

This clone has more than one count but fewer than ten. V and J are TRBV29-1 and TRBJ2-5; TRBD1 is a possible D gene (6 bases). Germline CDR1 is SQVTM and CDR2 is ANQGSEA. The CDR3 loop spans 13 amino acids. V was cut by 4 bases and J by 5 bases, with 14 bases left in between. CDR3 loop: CSVVRGSRETQYF. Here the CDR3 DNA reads TGCAGCGTTGTCAGGGGAAGTAGGGAGACCCAGTACTTC.

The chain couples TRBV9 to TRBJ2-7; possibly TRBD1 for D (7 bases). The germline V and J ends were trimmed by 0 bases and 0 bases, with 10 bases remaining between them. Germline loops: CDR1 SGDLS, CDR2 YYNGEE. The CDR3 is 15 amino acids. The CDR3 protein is CASSVGGDSSYEQYF. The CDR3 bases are TGTGCCAGCAGCGTAGGGGGGGACAGCTCCTACGAGCAGTACTTC.

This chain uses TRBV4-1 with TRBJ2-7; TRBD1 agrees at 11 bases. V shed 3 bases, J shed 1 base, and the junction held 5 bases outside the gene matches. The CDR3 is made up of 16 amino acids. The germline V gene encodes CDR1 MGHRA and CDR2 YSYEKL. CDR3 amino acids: CASSQEDRGRSYEQYF. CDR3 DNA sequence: TGCGCCAGCAGCCAGGAGGACAGGGGGCGGTCCTACGAGCAGTACTTC.

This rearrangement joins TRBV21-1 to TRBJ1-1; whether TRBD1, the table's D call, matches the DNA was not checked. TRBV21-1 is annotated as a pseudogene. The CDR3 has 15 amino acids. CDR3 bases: TGTGCCAGCAGGCACGCACAGGGAGAGGTAACTGAAGCTTTCTTT. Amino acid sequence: CASRHAQGEVTEAFF.

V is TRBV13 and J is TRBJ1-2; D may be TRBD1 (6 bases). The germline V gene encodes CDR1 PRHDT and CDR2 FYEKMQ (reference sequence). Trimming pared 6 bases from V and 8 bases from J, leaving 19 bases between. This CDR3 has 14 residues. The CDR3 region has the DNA TGTGCCAGCAGGCAACTTGGCAGGGGATTGGGCTACACCTTC. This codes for CASRQLGRGLGYTF.

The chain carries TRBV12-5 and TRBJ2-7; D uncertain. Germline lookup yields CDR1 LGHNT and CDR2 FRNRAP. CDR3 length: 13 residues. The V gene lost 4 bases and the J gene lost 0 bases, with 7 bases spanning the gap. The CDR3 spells CASGSPTSYEQYF. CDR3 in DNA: TGTGCTAGTGGTTCACCCACCTCCTACGAGCAGTACTTC.

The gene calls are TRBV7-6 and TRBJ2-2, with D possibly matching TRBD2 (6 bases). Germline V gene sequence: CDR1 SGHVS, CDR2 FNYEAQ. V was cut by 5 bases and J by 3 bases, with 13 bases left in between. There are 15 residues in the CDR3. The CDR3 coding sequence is TGTGCCAGCAGCCAAGTGAGGGAGGACACCGGGGAGCTGTTTTTT. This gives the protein CASSQVREDTGELFF.

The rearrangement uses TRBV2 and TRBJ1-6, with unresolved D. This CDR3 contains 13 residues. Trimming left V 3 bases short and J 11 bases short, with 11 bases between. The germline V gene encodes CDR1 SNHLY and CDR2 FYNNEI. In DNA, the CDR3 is TGTGCCAGCAGTGAGAGTAGTAGGGCACCCCTCCACTTT. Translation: CASSESSRAPLHF.

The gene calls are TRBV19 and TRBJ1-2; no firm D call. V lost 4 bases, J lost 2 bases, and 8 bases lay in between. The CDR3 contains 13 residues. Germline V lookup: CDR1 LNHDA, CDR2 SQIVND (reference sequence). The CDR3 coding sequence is TGTGCCAGTAGTAAGTTGGACAACTATGGCTACACCTTC. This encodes CASSKLDNYGYTF.

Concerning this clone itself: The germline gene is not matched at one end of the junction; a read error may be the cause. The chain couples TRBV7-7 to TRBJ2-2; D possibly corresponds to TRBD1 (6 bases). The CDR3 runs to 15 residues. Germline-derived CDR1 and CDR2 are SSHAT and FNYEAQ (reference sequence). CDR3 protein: CASSSGTSNTGELFF. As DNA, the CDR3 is TGTGCTAGCAGCTCCGGGACATCGAACACCGGGGAGCTGTTTTTT. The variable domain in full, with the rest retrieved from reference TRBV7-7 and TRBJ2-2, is GAGVSQSPRYKVTKRGQDVTLRCDPISSHATLYWYQQALGQGPEFLTYFNYEAQPDKSGLPSDRFSAERPEGSISTLTIQRTEQRDSAMYRCASSSGTSNTGELFFGEGSRLTVL.

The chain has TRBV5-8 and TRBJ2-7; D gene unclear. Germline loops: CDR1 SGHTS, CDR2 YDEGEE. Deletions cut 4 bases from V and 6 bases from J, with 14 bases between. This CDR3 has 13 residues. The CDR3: CASSPNLKGEQYF. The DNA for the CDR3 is TGTGCCAGCAGCCCTAACCTCAAAGGCGAGCAGTACTTC.